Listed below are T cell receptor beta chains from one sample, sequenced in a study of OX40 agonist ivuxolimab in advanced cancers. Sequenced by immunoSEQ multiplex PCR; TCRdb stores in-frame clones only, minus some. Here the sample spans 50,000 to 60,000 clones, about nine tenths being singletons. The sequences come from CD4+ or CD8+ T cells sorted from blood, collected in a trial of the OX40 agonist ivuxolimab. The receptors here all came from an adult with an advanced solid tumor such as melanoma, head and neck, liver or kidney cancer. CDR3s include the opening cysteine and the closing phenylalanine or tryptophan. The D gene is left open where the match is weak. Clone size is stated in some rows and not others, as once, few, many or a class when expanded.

TGTGCCAGCAGCTTCCGACAGGGACAATACGAGCAGTACTTC,CASSFRQGQYEQYF,once,TRBJ2-7,14,TRBV5-4,TRBD1
TGTGCCAGCAGTTTATCGGCGCAGGGGGAGCAGTTCTTC,CASSLSAQGEQFF,NA,TRBJ2-1,13,TRBV27,NA
TGTGCCAGCAGCTTCCGTAGAAACCAAGAAATTCAGTACTTC,CASSFRRNQEIQYF,few,TRBJ2-7,14,TRBV5-6,NA
TGTGCCAGCTACGGGGGCGGCAGCTCCTACAATGAGCAGTTCTTC,CASYGGGSSYNEQFF,NA,TRBJ2-1,15,TRBV5-4,NA
TGTGCCAGCAGCTCCGACCTTAGCGGGAGGGCTGGCACCGGGGAGCTGTTTTTT,CASSSDLSGRAGTGELFF,NA,TRBJ2-2,18,TRBV5-4,TRBD2
TGCGCCTCCCGAGGGGGGTCCAATGAGCAGTTCTTC,CASRGGSNEQFF,NA,TRBJ2-1,12,TRBV5-1,NA
TGTGCCAGCAGTTTCGGGCTGTTTGACGAGCAGTACTTC,CASSFGLFDEQYF,NA,TRBJ2-7,13,TRBV27,NA
TGTGCCACCCGATTGCCCAATCAAGAGACCCAGTACTTC,CATRLPNQETQYF,NA,TRBJ2-5,13,TRBV6-5,NA
TGTGCCGCAGATCGGTATGGGTGGGATCAGCCCCAGCATTTT,CAADRYGWDQPQHF,NA,TRBJ1-5,14,TRBV19,NA
TGCGCCAGCAGCTTGTCAACAGGTGGGCGCGGGGAGCTGTTTTTT,CASSLSTGGRGELFF,NA,TRBJ2-2,15,TRBV5-1,NA
TGTGCCAGCAGTTTTGGGACAGGGTCCTACAATGAGCAGTTCTTC,CASSFGTGSYNEQFF,NA,TRBJ2-1,15,TRBV6-5,TRBD1
TGTGCCAGCAGAGGGCCAGTCTCCTACAATGAGCAGTTCTTC,CASRGPVSYNEQFF,NA,TRBJ2-1,14,TRBV6-6,NA
TGTGCCAGCAGCGTAGGACGCGGCCTCGCCGGGGAGCTGTTTTTT,CASSVGRGLAGELFF,once,TRBJ2-2,15,TRBV9,NA
TGTGCCAGCGGCACAGGAGATGGAAGAAGAAATGAGCAGTTCTTC,CASGTGDGRRNEQFF,few,TRBJ2-1,15,TRBV5-8,NA
TGTGCCAGCAGTTTATCGGCGGGAGGGGGCTGGAAGCAGTACTTC,CASSLSAGGGWKQYF,NA,TRBJ2-7,15,TRBV28,TRBD2
TGTGCCAGCAGCTTAGATCATACAGGGACCGGGGAGCTGTTTTTT,CASSLDHTGTGELFF,NA,TRBJ2-2,15,TRBV11-2,NA
TGTGCCAGCGTTATTGGACAGCATAATGAAAAACTGTTTTTT,CASVIGQHNEKLFF,few,TRBJ1-4,14,TRBV6-6,NA
TGTGTAACGGGAAACCCTTCCTACGAGCAGTACTTC,CVTGNPSYEQYF,NA,TRBJ2-7,12,TRBV28,NA
TGCGCCAGCAGCCAAGATCCACAGACGTACAATGAGCAGTTCTTC,CASSQDPQTYNEQFF,NA,TRBJ2-1,15,TRBV4-3,NA
TGTGCCAGCAGTGAGAACAGGGGAACGGAAGGCTACACCTTC,CASSENRGTEGYTF,NA,TRBJ1-2,14,TRBV6-1,TRBD1
TGCGCCAGCAGCCAAGAAACAACAGGGGCTCAGCCCCAGCATTTT,CASSQETTGAQPQHF,NA,TRBJ1-5,15,TRBV4-3,TRBD1
TGTGCCAGCAGCTTAGTCGCCACATGGGGGGCGAACACCGGGGAGCTGTTTTTT,CASSLVATWGANTGELFF,NA,TRBJ2-2,18,TRBV11-2,NA
TGCGCCAGCAGCCAAGCCGTCTCCAGGGGAAGCGAGCAGTACTTC,CASSQAVSRGSEQYF,NA,TRBJ2-7,15,TRBV4-3,NA
TGTGCCGCCAAGGGGGAGGAAGACACTGAAGCTTTCTTT,CAAKGEEDTEAFF,NA,TRBJ1-1,13,TRBV28,NA
TGTGCCAGCAGTCCGGGTGGGGGGAACTATGGCTACACCTTC,CASSPGGGNYGYTF,NA,TRBJ1-2,14,TRBV6-1,NA
TGTGCCAGCAGTGTTAGCGGGAGGGGAGGTGGCGAGCAGTACTTC,CASSVSGRGGGEQYF,NA,TRBJ2-7,15,TRBV6-6,TRBD2
TGTGCCAGCAGCTTAATGATGGCCCCCGGGGCCAACGTCCTGACTTTC,CASSLMMAPGANVLTF,once,TRBJ2-6,16,TRBV11-2,NA
TGTGCCAGCAGTAGAGTGGGTTCACCCCTCCACTTT,CASSRVGSPLHF,NA,TRBJ1-6,12,TRBV28,NA
TGTGCCAGCAGTACGGACAGGGAGAACACCATATATTTT,CASSTDRENTIYF,NA,TRBJ1-3,13,TRBV28,TRBD1
TGTGCCAGCAGTGTTAAGAAGGGGGCCGGGGAGCTGTTTTTT,CASSVKKGAGELFF,once,TRBJ2-2,14,TRBV2,NA
TGTGCCAGTAGTATAGCAACGGGGCAAGAGACCCAGTACTTC,CASSIATGQETQYF,NA,TRBJ2-5,14,TRBV19,NA
TGTGCCAGCAGCTTGGACAGGGGGAACACCGGGGAGCTGTTTTTT,CASSLDRGNTGELFF,NA,TRBJ2-2,15,TRBV5-4,TRBD1
TGTGCCAGCATAATATCTAGCAGCCAAGAGACCCAGTACTTC,CASIISSSQETQYF,NA,TRBJ2-5,14,TRBV7-2,NA
TGCGCCAGCAGCCAAGACCGACAAACCTACGAGCAGTACTTC,CASSQDRQTYEQYF,NA,TRBJ2-7,14,TRBV4-3,NA
TGTGCCAGCAGCTTCCTGGCAGGGGGATATGGCTACACCTTC,CASSFLAGGYGYTF,NA,TRBJ1-2,14,TRBV5-5,TRBD1
TGTGCCAGCAGCAAGCGGGAGGGAGGCACCGGGGAGCTGTTTTTT,CASSKREGGTGELFF,NA,TRBJ2-2,15,TRBV5-4,TRBD2
TGTGCCAGCTCCCAGGGACTGGGGGCAGATACGCAGTATTTT,CASSQGLGADTQYF,NA,TRBJ2-3,14,TRBV6-6,NA
TGTGCCAGCAGTTTTTACAGGGGGCTTGGGTATTCACCCCTCCACTTT,CASSFYRGLGYSPLHF,NA,TRBJ1-6,16,TRBV28,TRBD1
TGTGCCAGCAGCGTGGGACCCTCTGGGGCCAACGTCCTGACTTTC,CASSVGPSGANVLTF,once,TRBJ2-6,15,TRBV9,NA
TGTGCCAGCAGCGTAGTAGGGACGCTATACACCGGGGAGCTGTTTTTT,CASSVVGTLYTGELFF,NA,TRBJ2-2,16,TRBV9,NA
TGTGCCAGCAGATTACCGGGACTAGCGGGAGGAGAGACCCAGTACTTC,CASRLPGLAGGETQYF,once,TRBJ2-5,16,TRBV28,TRBD2
TGCAGTGCTTCTAGGACAGGGGTGAACACCTTC,CSASRTGVNTF,NA,TRBJ1-2,11,TRBV20-1,TRBD1
TGTGCCAGCAGTCCGGGGACTCCCTACGAGCAGTACTTC,CASSPGTPYEQYF,NA,TRBJ2-7,13,TRBV27,NA
TGTGCCATCAGTGATGGGGGCAATCAGCCCCAGCATTTT,CAISDGGNQPQHF,NA,TRBJ1-5,13,TRBV10-3,NA
TGCGCCAGCAGCTCCCCCCCCGGCGATACGCAGTATTTT,CASSSPPGDTQYF,NA,TRBJ2-3,13,TRBV5-1,NA
TGTGCCAGTATGATGCAACCTGACACTGAAGCTTTCTTT,CASMMQPDTEAFF,few,TRBJ1-1,13,TRBV19,NA
TGTGCCAGCAGTAACAGGGTAAGGACGTCGATCTACGAGCAGTACTTC,CASSNRVRTSIYEQYF,NA,TRBJ2-7,16,TRBV28,NA
TGTGCCAGCAGTTACTCGAATTCTGGCTACACCTTC,CASSYSNSGYTF,medium-sized,TRBJ1-2,12,TRBV6-6,NA
TGTGCCAGCTCCGGTAGCTCTGGGGCCAACGTCCTGACTTTC,CASSGSSGANVLTF,once,TRBJ2-6,14,TRBV4-2,NA
TGTGCCAGCAGCATACGGACAGGGGGTGACGGAAACACCATATATTTT,CASSIRTGGDGNTIYF,NA,TRBJ1-3,16,TRBV7-9,TRBD1
TGCGCCAGCGGCGGGACTAGCGGGAGGAACACCGGGGAGCTGTTTTTT,CASGGTSGRNTGELFF,NA,TRBJ2-2,16,TRBV10-1,TRBD2